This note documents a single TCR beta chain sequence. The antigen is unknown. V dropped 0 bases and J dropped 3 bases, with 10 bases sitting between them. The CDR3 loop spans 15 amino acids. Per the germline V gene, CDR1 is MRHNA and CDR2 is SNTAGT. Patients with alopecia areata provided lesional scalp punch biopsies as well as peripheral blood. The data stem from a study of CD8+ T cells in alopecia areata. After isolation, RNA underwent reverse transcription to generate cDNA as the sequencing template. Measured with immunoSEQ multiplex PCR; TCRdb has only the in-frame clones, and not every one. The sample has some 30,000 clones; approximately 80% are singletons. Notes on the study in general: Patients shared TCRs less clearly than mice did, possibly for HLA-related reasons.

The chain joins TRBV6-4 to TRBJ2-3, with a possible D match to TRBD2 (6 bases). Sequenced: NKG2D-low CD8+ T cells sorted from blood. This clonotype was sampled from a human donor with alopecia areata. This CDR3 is CASSDSGGDTDTQYF. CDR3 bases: TGTGCCAGCAGTGACTCCGGGGGAGATACAGATACGCAGTATTTT.